This TCR beta chain originates from a study of T cells expressing NK-cell markers. Across the whole study: Sorted CD3+CD56-NKG2C+, CD3+CD56+NKG2C+ and CD3+CD56+NKG2C- T cells supplied the TCR beta repertoires.

Synthesis of TCR beta cDNA relied on 5'RACE template switching carrying UMIs. Reanalyzing the 5' RACE reads, TCRdb keeps one entry per CDR3 protein, without DNA. The listing records some 450,000 distinct CDR3 sequences. Findings and limits, study-wide: The study found dominant NKG2C+ clonotypes at about 1.0-7.5% of CD8+ T cells in over five donors.

CDR3 length: 17 residues. Germline lookup yields CDR1 LNHDA and CDR2 SQIVND (reference sequence). For this clonotype: Antigen: not known.

The TCR comes from a woman between 18 and 75 years old in good health. The V call is TRBV19, the J call TRBJ2-2; TCRdb lists TRBD2, though no DNA is available to test this call. Material for sequencing was blood T cells: a sorted CD56 or NKG2C T cell subset, CD4+ or CD8+ T cells, or bulk PBMC T cells (not recorded which). The CDR3 spells CASSTRRSGDPTGELFF.